This T cell receptor (beta chain) is from a study of regulatory T cells in long-lasting Graves disease. Time point described: newly diagnosed GD, antithyroid drugs for less than 3 months. The TCR library was made from RNA that had been extracted from PBMCs in TRIzol. This clonotype was recorded many times. CDR3 length: 14 residues. With 0 bases removed from V and 4 bases from J, the gap between germline ends came to 9 bases. Researchers made TCR beta libraries by using iRepertoire HTBI primers and running Arm-PCR on CDR3 regions. TCRdb analysed the multiplex PCR reads with MiXCR anew, one entry per CDR3 protein. The sample yields under 700,000 distinct CDR3 sequences, approximately 16% seen once. The same data also went into a second study, on T cells in Graves' hyperthyroidism and ophthalmopathy. As reported in that work: TCR CDR3 regions were first amplified by RT-PCR with HTBI primers. The blood repertoire included most of the expanded thyroid clonotypes above 0.001.

The material was peripheral blood mononuclear cells (PBMCs), obtained at new diagnosis, from a patient treated with antithyroid drugs. This clonotype originated in a woman aged 35 to 59 with Graves disease. The chain employs TRBV12-3 or TRBV12-4 and TRBJ1-1; D not resolved. CDR3 nucleotide sequence: TGTGCCAGCAGTTTAGCGGGATGGGGCACTGAAGCTTTCTTT. It is translated as CASSLAGWGTEAFF.